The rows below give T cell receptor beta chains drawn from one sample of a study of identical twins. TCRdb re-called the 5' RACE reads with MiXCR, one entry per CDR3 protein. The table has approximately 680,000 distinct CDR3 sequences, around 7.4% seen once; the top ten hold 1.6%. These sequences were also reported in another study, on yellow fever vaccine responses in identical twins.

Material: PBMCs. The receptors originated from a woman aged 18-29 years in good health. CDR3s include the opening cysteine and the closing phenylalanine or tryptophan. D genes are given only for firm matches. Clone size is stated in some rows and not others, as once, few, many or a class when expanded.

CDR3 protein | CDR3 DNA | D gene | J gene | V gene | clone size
CASRFLGREVRTDTQYF | TGCGCCAGCAGATTTCTTGGGCGGGAGGTCCGCACAGATACGCAGTATTTT | TRBD2 | TRBJ2-3 | TRBV5-1 | many
CACSFHTFRTGEETQYF | TGTGCCTGCAGCTTCCACACCTTCAGGACAGGGGAAGAGACCCAGTACTTC | TRBD1 | TRBJ2-5 | TRBV13 | -
CATDRNTGELFF | TGTGCCACGGACAGAAACACCGGGGAGCTGTTTTTT | - | TRBJ2-2 | TRBV6-1 | -
CASSLNHGAGQPQHF | TGTGCCAGCAGTCTTAATCACGGGGCTGGGCAGCCCCAGCATTTT | - | TRBJ1-5 | TRBV28 | few
CASSPPGPNTEAFF | TGTGCCAGCAGTCCTCCGGGCCCGAACACTGAAGCTTTCTTT | - | TRBJ1-1 | TRBV28 | many
CSVLTGGSVHEQYF | TGCAGCGTGCTTACAGGGGGTAGCGTCCACGAGCAGTACTTC | TRBD1 | TRBJ2-7 | TRBV29-1 | many
CASSASGGGINEQFF | TGTGCCAGCAGTGCAAGTGGCGGGGGGATAAATGAGCAGTTCTTC | TRBD2 | TRBJ2-1 | TRBV7-2 | few
CASSEGVETQYF | TGTGCCAGCAGTGAAGGGGTAGAGACCCAGTACTTC | - | TRBJ2-5 | TRBV2 | many
CASSLASGLAYEQYF | TGTGCCAGCAGCTTAGCGAGCGGGCTGGCCTACGAGCAGTACTTC | - | TRBJ2-7 | TRBV11-2 | many
CANKSNSGRFYYEQYF | TGTGCCAACAAAAGTAATAGCGGGAGATTTTACTACGAGCAGTACTTC | TRBD2 | TRBJ2-7 | TRBV6-1 | few
CASSPGSINEKLFF | TGTGCCAGCTCACCAGGGAGTATTAATGAAAAACTGTTTTTT | - | TRBJ1-4 | TRBV18 | -
CASSLGDRVGQPQHF | TGTGCCAGCAGCTTAGGAGACAGGGTCGGTCAGCCCCAGCATTTT | TRBD1 | TRBJ1-5 | TRBV7-8 | many
CASSRPGTTGNTIYF | TGTGCCAGCAGCCGACCCGGGACTACTGGAAACACCATATATTTT | - | TRBJ1-3 | TRBV14 | many